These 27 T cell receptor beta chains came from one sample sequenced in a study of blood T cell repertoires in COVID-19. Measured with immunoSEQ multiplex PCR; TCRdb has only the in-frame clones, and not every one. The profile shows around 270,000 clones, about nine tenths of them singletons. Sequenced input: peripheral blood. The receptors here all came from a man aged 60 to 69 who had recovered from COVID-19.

As DNA, the CDR3 is TGTGCCAGTAGTATAGGGCAGGGGAATGAAAAACTGTTTTTT. It codes for CASSIGQGNEKLFF. The J gene is TRBJ1-4, the V gene TRBV19, with a possible D match to TRBD1 (6 bases). V shed 1 base and J shed 5 bases, with 8 bases lying between them. The CDR3 contains 14 residues. From germline, CDR1 is LNHDA and CDR2 SQIVND (reference sequence).

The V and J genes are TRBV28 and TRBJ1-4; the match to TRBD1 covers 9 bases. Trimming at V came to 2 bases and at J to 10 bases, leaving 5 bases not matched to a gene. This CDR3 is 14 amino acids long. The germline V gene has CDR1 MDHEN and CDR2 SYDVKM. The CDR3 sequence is CASSLKTGGGKLFF. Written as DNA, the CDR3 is TGTGCCAGCAGTTTAAAAACAGGGGGCGGAAAACTGTTTTTT.

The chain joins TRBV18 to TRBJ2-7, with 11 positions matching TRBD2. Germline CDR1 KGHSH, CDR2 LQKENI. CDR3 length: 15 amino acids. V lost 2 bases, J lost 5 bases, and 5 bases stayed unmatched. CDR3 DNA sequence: TGTGCCAGCTCACCAGTAGCGGGGGGGAGCCACGAGCAGTACTTC. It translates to CASSPVAGGSHEQYF.

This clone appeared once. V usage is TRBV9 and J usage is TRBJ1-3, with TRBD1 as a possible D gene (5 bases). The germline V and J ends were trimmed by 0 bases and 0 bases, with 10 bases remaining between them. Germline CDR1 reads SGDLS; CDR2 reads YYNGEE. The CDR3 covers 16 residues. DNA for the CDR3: TGTGCCAGCAGCGTAGAATCCAGGGTCTCTGGAAACACCATATATTTT. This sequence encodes CASSVESRVSGNTIYF. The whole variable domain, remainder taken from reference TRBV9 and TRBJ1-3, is DSGVTQTPKHLITATGQRVTLRCSPRSGDLSVYWYQQSLDQGLQFLIQYYNGEERAKGNILERFSAQQFPDLHSELNLSSLELGDSALYFCASSVESRVSGNTIYFGEGSWLTVV.

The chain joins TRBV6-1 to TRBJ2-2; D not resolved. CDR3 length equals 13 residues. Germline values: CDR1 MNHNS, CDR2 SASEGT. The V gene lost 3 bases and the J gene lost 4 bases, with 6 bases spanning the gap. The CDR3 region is CASSDWLTGELFF. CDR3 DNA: TGTGCCAGCAGTGATTGGCTCACCGGGGAGCTGTTTTTT.

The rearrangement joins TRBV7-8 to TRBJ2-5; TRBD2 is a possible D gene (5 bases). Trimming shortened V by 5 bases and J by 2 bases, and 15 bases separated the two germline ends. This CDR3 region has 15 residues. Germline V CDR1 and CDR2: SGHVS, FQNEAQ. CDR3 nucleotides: TGTGCCAGCAGCCCGCGGGCGGGTGGTCAAGAGACCCAGTACTTC. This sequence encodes CASSPRAGGQETQYF.

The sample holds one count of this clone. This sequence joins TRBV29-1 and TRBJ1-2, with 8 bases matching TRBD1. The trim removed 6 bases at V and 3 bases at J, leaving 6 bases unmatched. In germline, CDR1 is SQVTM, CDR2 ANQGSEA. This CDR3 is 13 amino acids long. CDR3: CSVPETGDYGYTF. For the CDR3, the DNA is TGCAGCGTCCCCGAGACAGGGGACTATGGCTACACCTTC.

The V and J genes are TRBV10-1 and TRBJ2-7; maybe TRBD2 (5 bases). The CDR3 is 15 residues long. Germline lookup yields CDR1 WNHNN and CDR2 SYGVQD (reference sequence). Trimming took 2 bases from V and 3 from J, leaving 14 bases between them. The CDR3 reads CASSEGVGEGYEQYF. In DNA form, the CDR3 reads TGCGCCAGCAGTGAGGGGGTCGGTGAGGGCTACGAGCAGTACTTC.

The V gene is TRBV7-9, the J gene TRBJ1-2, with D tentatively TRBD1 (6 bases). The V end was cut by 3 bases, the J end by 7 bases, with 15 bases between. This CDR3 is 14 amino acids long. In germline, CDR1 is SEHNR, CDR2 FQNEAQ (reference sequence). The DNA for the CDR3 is TGTGCCAGCAGCTTCGAGGGGGTCCCTGGTGGCTACACCTTC. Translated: CASSFEGVPGGYTF.

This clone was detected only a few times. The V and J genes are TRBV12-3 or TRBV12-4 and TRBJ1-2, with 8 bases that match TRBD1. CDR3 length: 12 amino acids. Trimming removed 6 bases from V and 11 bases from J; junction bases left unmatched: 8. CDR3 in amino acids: CASSRTGQGYTF. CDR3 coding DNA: TGTGCCAGCAGCCGGACAGGGCAAGGTTACACCTTC.

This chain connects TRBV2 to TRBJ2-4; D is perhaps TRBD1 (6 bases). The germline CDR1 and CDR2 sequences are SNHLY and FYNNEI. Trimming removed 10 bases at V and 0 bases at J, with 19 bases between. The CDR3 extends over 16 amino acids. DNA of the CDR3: TGTGCCACCCAGGGGTCCGGGGTGGAAGCCAAAAACATTCAGTACTTC. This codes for CATQGSGVEAKNIQYF.

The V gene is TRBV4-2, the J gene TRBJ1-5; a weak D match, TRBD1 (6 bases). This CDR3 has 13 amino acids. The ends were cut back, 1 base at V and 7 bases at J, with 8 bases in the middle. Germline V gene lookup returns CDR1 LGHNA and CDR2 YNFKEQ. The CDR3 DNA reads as TGTGCCAGCAGCCAAGTAGGGGGACAGCCCCAGCATTTT. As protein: CASSQVGGQPQHF.

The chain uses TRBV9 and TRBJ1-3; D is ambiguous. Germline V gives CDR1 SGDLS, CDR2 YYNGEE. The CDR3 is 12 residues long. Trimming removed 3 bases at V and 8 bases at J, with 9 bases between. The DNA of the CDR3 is TGTGCCAGCAGCGGGAGTTGGGACACCATATATTTT. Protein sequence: CASSGSWDTIYF.

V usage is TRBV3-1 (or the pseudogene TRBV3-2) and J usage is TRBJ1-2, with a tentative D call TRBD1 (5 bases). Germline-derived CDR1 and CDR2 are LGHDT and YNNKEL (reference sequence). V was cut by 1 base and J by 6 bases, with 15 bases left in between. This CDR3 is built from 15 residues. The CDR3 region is CASSQGSQGIHGYTF. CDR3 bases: TGTGCCAGCAGCCAAGGGTCCCAGGGCATCCATGGCTACACCTTC.

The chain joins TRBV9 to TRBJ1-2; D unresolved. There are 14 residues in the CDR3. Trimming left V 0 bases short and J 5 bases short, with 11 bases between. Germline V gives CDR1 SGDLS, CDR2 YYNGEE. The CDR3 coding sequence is TGTGCCAGCAGCGTAGGCAGGTTTAATTATGGCTACACCTTC. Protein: CASSVGRFNYGYTF.

The chain's CDR3 is CASRPHPHRVDAYEQYF. The CDR3 DNA reads as TGTGCCAGCAGGCCCCACCCCCACAGGGTTGATGCCTACGAGCAGTACTTC. The chain employs TRBV4-2 and TRBJ2-7, with D possibly TRBD1 on 6 matching bases. Trimming left V 6 bases short and J 2 bases short, with 23 bases between. CDR3 length: 17 residues. Germline values: CDR1 LGHNA, CDR2 YNFKEQ.

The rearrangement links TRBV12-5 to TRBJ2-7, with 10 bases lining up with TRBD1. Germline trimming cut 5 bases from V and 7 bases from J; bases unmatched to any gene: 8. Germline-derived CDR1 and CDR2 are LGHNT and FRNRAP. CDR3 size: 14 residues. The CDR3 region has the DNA TGTGCTAGTGGTGGCGGGACAGGGGCGGAGGAGCAGTACTTC. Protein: CASGGGTGAEEQYF.

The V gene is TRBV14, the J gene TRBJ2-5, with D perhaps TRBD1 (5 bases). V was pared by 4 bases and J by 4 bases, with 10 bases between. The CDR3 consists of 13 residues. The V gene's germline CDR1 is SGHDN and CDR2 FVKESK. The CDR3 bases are TGTGCCAGCAGCCGATGGCAGGGAGAGACCCAGTACTTC. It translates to CASSRWQGETQYF.

The DNA of the CDR3 is TGTGCCAGCAGCGTAGGACACGGGGGGGGACCCTCGGAAGAGCAGTACTTC. This codes for CASSVGHGGGPSEEQYF. The V call is TRBV9, the J call TRBJ2-7; 8 nucleotides line up with TRBD2. Unmatched junction bases numbered 15, after V lost 0 bases and J lost 7 bases. The CDR3 consists of 17 residues. The germline CDR1 and CDR2 sequences are SGDLS and YYNGEE.

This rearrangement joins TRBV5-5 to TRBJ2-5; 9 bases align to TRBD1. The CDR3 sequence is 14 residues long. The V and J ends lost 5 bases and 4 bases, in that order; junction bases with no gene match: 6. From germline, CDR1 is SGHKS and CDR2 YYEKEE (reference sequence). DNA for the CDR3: TGTGCCAGCAGAGCACAGGGGGCCGGAGAGACCCAGTACTTC. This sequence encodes CASRAQGAGETQYF.

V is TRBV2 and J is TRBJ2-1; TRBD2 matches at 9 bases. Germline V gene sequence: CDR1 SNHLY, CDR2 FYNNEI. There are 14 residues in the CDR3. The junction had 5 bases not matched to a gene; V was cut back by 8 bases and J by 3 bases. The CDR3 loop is CASGLRGGYNEQFF. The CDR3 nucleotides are TGTGCCAGCGGTTTGCGGGGGGGCTACAATGAGCAGTTCTTC.

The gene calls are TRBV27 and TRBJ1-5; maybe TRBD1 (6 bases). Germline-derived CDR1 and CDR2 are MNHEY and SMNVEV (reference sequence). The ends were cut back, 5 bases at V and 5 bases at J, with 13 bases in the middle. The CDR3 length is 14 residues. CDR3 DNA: TGTGCCAGCAGTCCTATTCCAGGGGATCAGCCCCAGCATTTT. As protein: CASSPIPGDQPQHF.

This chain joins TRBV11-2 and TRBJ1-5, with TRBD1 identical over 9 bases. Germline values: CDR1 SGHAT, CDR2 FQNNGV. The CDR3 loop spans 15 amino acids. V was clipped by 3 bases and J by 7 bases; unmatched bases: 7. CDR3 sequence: CASSLGTGTGQPQHF. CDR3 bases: TGTGCCAGCAGCTTGGGGACAGGGACAGGCCAGCCCCAGCATTTT.

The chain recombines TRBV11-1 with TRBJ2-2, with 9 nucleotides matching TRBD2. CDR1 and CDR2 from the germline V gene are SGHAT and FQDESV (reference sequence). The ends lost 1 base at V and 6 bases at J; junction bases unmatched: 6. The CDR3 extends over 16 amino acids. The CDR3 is CASSLGWTSVSGELFF. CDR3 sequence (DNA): TGTGCCAGCAGCTTAGGATGGACTAGCGTATCCGGGGAGCTGTTTTTT.

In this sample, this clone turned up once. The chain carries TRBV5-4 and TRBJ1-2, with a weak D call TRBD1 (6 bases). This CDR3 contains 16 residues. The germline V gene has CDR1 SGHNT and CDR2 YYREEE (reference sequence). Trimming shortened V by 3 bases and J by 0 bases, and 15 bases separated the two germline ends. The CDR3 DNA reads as TGTGCCAGCAGCTCCTTTCCCGGACAGTCTAACTATGGCTACACCTTC. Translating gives CASSSFPGQSNYGYTF.

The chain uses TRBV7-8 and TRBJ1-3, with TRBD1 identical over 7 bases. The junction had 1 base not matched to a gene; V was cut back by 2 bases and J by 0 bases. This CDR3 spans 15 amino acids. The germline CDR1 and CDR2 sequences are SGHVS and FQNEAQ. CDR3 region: CASSLTGVSGNTIYF. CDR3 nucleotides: TGTGCCAGCAGCTTAACAGGGGTCTCTGGAAACACCATATATTTT.

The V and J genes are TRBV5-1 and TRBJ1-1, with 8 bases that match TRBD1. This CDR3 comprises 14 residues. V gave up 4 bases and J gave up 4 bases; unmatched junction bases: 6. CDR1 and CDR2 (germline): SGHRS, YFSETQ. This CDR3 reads CASSRTGQVTEAFF. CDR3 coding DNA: TGCGCCAGCAGCCGGACAGGGCAGGTCACTGAAGCTTTCTTT. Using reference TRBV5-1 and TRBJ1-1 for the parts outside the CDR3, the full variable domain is KAGVTQTPRYLIKTRGQQVTLSCSPISGHRSVSWYQQTPGQGLQFLFEYFSETQRNKGNFPGRFSGRQFSNSRSEMNVSTLELGDSALYLCASSRTGQVTEAFFGQGTRLTVV.